This section outlines one T cell receptor beta chain sequence together with its context. Its antigen remains unidentified. The data stem from a study of CD8+ T cells in alopecia areata. Study-level background: Treatment of the treated patients consisted of oral tofacitinib, 5 to 10 mg twice daily. Whole-study findings and limits: Sequencing of scalp tissue also captures the resident alphabeta T cells of normal skin.

Sequencing used cDNA as its template, made by extracting RNA and reverse transcribing it. Profiling relied on immunoSEQ multiplex PCR, and the TCRdb table lists in-frame clones only, not all of them. The sample yields 250,000 or so clones, under 70% seen once. Starting from PBMCs, sorting isolated CD4+ and CD8+ T cells. V dropped 4 bases and J dropped 1; count of bases not matched to a gene: 5. The germline gives CDR1 MNHEY, CDR2 SMNVEV (reference sequence). The CDR3 spans 15 residues. This chain joins TRBV27 and TRBJ2-7; 9 nucleotides line up with TRBD2. This clonotype originated in a human donor with alopecia areata. This specimen consisted of CD4+ T cells sorted from blood, obtained at week 0. The CDR3 region has the DNA TGTGCCAGCAGTTCCAACCTAGCGGGGTCCTACGAGCAGTACTTC. Translation gives CASSSNLAGSYEQYF.